A single sample is the source of the 17 T cell receptor beta chains below, sequenced in a study of identical twins. MiXCR, run by TCRdb on the 5' RACE reads, gives a single entry per CDR3 protein. The sample consists of approximately 220,000 distinct CDR3 sequences, around 7.6% of them appearing once. The same data also went into a second study, on yellow fever vaccine responses in identical twins.

Source material: CD8+ T cells sorted from blood. The receptors stem from a woman in her late teens or twenties in good health.

This clonotype was counted a few times. The rearrangement joins TRBV5-8 to TRBJ1-6, with D uncertain. Germline V CDR1 and CDR2: SGHTS, YDEGEE. The ends were cut back, 4 bases at V and 7 bases at J, with 9 bases in the middle. There are 13 residues in the CDR3. CDR3 sequence: CASSATVNSPLHF. The CDR3 bases are TGTGCCAGCAGCGCCACCGTGAATTCACCCCTCCACTTT.

The chain joins TRBV9 to TRBJ2-7, with 10 nucleotides matching TRBD2. V gave up 2 bases and J gave up 4 bases; unmatched junction bases: 6. The CDR3 sequence is 15 residues long. CDR1 SGDLS and CDR2 YYNGEE come from the germline V gene. DNA of the CDR3: TGTGCCAGCAGCGTGGCAGCGGGAGGGTCATACGAGCAGTACTTC. Its protein product is CASSVAAGGSYEQYF.

The chain is built from TRBV6-5 and TRBJ2-1; TRBD2 agrees at 9 bases. V lost 5 bases, J lost 3 bases, and 11 bases stayed unmatched. The CDR3 is 17 amino acids. CDR1 and CDR2 from the germline V gene are MNHEY and SVGAGI. The CDR3 DNA sequence: TGTGCCAGCAGTACCTCCCTAGCGGGATCATTCTACAATGAGCAGTTCTTC. Its protein is CASSTSLAGSFYNEQFF.

This clonotype came up many times. This chain links TRBV10-3 with TRBJ2-7; TRBD1 aligns across 7 bases. This CDR3 is built from 13 residues. The trim removed 10 bases at V and 2 bases at J, leaving 8 bases unmatched. The germline V gene has CDR1 ENHRY and CDR2 SYGVKD. DNA for the CDR3: TGTGCCACAGAGGGGGACAGACCCTACGAGCAGTACTTC. Residues: CATEGDRPYEQYF.

This clonotype has a handful of counts. V is TRBV7-9 and J is TRBJ2-1; TRBD2 agrees at 12 bases. Germline V gives CDR1 SEHNR, CDR2 FQNEAQ (reference sequence). The junction had 4 bases not matched to a gene; V was cut back by 7 bases and J by 3 bases. The CDR3 sequence is 15 residues long. The DNA for the CDR3 is TGTGCCAGCACCCTAGCGGGAGGGTACTACAATGAGCAGTTCTTC. Residues: CASTLAGGYYNEQFF.

This chain joins TRBV19 and TRBJ1-1; no firm D call. The germline V and J ends were trimmed by 3 bases and 4 bases, with 6 bases remaining between them. The CDR3 spans 12 residues. Germline-derived CDR1 and CDR2 are LNHDA and SQIVND (reference sequence). CDR3 in amino acids: CASSIPFTEAFF. CDR3 in DNA: TGTGCCAGTAGTATTCCCTTCACTGAAGCTTTCTTT.

This clonotype was picked up a small number of times. The chain uses TRBV12-3 or TRBV12-4 and TRBJ1-6; D may be TRBD1 (5 bases). CDR3 size: 15 residues. Deletions cut 5 bases from V and 9 bases from J, with 17 bases between. The CDR3: CASSTDSFLGSPLHF. The CDR3 nucleotides are TGTGCCAGCAGTACAGACAGTTTTCTCGGTTCACCCCTCCACTTT.

This clonotype was seen more than once but under ten times. The chain combines TRBV7-7 with TRBJ2-5; 12 nucleotides match TRBD2. CDR3 length equals 16 residues. The trim removed 2 bases at V and 5 bases at J, leaving 6 bases unmatched. Per germline, CDR1 SSHAT and CDR2 FNYEAQ (reference sequence). CDR3 DNA: TGTGCCAGCAGCTTACTAGCGGGGGGGCTCGGGGAGACCCAGTACTTC. It is translated as CASSLLAGGLGETQYF.

This chain links TRBV12-3 or TRBV12-4 with TRBJ2-3; 7 bases agree with TRBD1. V shed 6 bases and J 2 bases; nucleotides not matched to a gene: 11. The CDR3 is 16 residues long. The CDR3 spells CASSLMGQSDTDTQYF. The CDR3 DNA is TGTGCCAGCAGCTTGATGGGACAGTCAGACACAGATACGCAGTATTTT.

This clonotype was seen ten or more times. The chain is built from TRBV5-1 and TRBJ2-7; perhaps TRBD2 as D (5 bases). This CDR3 region has 13 residues. Germline-derived CDR1 and CDR2 are SGHRS and YFSETQ. The germline V and J ends were trimmed by 0 bases and 3 bases, with 7 bases remaining between them. The CDR3 loop is CASSLGSGYEQYF. In DNA, the CDR3 is TGCGCCAGCAGCTTGGGGAGCGGCTACGAGCAGTACTTC.

V is TRBV11-2 and J is TRBJ1-6; tentatively, D is TRBD1 (5 bases). This CDR3 is 14 amino acids long. CDR1 and CDR2 (germline): SGHAT, FQNNGV. The ends were cut back, 5 bases at V and 9 bases at J, with 14 bases in the middle. The chain's CDR3 is CASSPTGLGSPLHF. DNA of the CDR3: TGTGCCAGCAGCCCCACAGGACTAGGTTCACCCCTCCACTTT.

This rearrangement joins TRBV27 to TRBJ2-1; TRBD2 might be the D (6 bases). From germline, CDR1 is MNHEY and CDR2 SMNVEV (reference sequence). The CDR3 length is 14 residues. V lost 4 bases and J 4 bases, leaving 11 bases between the germline ends. CDR3 in DNA: TGTGCCAGCAGTTCTAGCGAGTCTTACAATGAGCAGTTCTTC. Its protein product is CASSSSESYNEQFF.

This chain connects TRBV10-2 to TRBJ1-2; D perhaps matches TRBD1 (5 bases). From germline, CDR1 is WSHSY and CDR2 SAAADI. V lost 6 bases to trimming and J lost 4 bases, with 15 bases between them. The CDR3 sequence is 14 residues long. This chain's CDR3 is CASSEVGDIYGYTF. CDR3 nucleotides: TGCGCCAGCAGCGAAGTAGGGGATATCTATGGCTACACCTTC.

This clonotype was recorded many times. This chain joins TRBV7-8 and TRBJ2-1; 8 bases are shared with TRBD2. The CDR3 covers 18 residues. CDR1 SGHVS and CDR2 FQNEAQ come from the germline V gene. J lost 0 bases, V lost 5 bases, and 12 bases had no gene match. As DNA, the CDR3 is TGTGCCAGCAGCCCCCCGAATATAGCGGGGCGCTCCTACAATGAGCAGTTCTTC. Its protein product is CASSPPNIAGRSYNEQFF.

This clonotype was found many times. CDR3 DNA sequence: TGTGCCAGCAGCTCCCCCGGGGCGTACAATGAGCAGTTCTTC. This codes for CASSSPGAYNEQFF. J is TRBJ2-1 and V is TRBV6-1; possibly TRBD1 or TRBD2 for D (5 bases each). Per the germline V gene, CDR1 is MNHNS and CDR2 is SASEGT. This CDR3 contains 14 residues. V was trimmed by 6 bases and J by 4 bases, leaving 13 bases between them.

This clonotype was found many times. This chain links TRBV16 with TRBJ1-4; D gene unclear. Germline loops: CDR1 KGHSY, CDR2 FQNENV. CDR3 length equals 11 residues. Trimming took 2 bases from V and 9 from J, leaving 4 bases between them. In DNA form, the CDR3 reads TGTGCCAGCAGCCAAGGCCAAAAACTGTTTTTT. It specifies CASSQGQKLFF.

This clonotype was counted ten times or more. This rearrangement joins TRBV24-1 to TRBJ2-5; D remains ambiguous. Germline CDR1 and CDR2: KGHDR and SFDVKD. The length of the CDR3 is 13 residues. Trimming stripped 4 bases from V and 0 bases from J, with 5 bases between. The CDR3 DNA reads as TGTGCCACCAGTGACGGAAACCAAGAGACCCAGTACTTC. Translation: CATSDGNQETQYF.